This TCR beta chain was captured in a study of T cells in Graves' hyperthyroidism and ophthalmopathy. CDR3 length: 14 amino acids. Per the germline V gene, CDR1 is LGHDT and CDR2 is YNNKEL (reference sequence). Trimming removed 5 bases from V and 8 bases from J; junction bases left unmatched: 7. RNA transcripts were the template for amplifying TCR beta CDR3 regions. HTBI primers drove first-round RT-PCR of the TCR CDR3. MiXCR, applied by TCRdb to the multiplex PCR reads, yields one record per CDR3 protein. This table holds some 300,000 distinct CDR3 sequences, about an eighth found once. For Graves' hyperthyroidism to be stable, ophthalmopathy could not progress within 18 months. This clonotype was observed at least ten times. Its target is unknown. Study conclusions and caveats: Most expanded thyroid clonotypes above 0.001 also appeared in blood.

The sequenced sample consisted of blood. The clonotype originates from a woman aged 40 to 49 with Graves' hyperthyroidism. The rearrangement uses TRBV3-1 and TRBJ1-4; 8 positions match TRBD1. Here the CDR3 DNA reads TGTGCCAGCAGCAATACAGGGGGAGGCGAAAAACTGTTTTTT. It specifies CASSNTGGGEKLFF.